Sequencing of this TCR beta chain was carried out in a study of cytomegalovirus exposure and HLA in healthy donors (dated by TCRdb to about 2017). A note on the overall study: In an earlier analysis of approximately 640 of the donors, approximately 260 Gb of sequence data and 90 million to 120 million unique TCR beta sequences from about 179 million T cells were reported. Approximately 310 gigabases of sequencing data and some 85 million unique TCR sequences were included in an early release covering roughly 600 HLA-typed donors. Among the roughly 430 genotyped donors, more than 70% belonged to the genetic ancestry cluster associated with self-reported Caucasian donors. The study was designed to test whether signatures of past pathogen exposure could be identified by cataloging public T cell receptors. The study profiled the T cell repertoires of under 850 subjects by immunosequencing and related them to cytomegalovirus serostatus. A separate validation cohort of 100 to 150 different subjects was used in addition to the approximately 700-subject first cohort. High-throughput TCR immunosequencing, statistical association of individual TCRs with disease status, and machine learning were combined to predict cytomegalovirus infection status. In a later analysis, previously published TCR beta repertoires from 666 donors were re-analyzed and high-resolution HLA genotyping was added so that TCR occurrence patterns could be studied. The later analysis used no new phenotypic data to find candidate immune exposures, relying instead on TCR beta sequences and their occurrence across donors. An earlier analysis of approximately 630 of the donors applied high-throughput TCR beta sequencing to assess whether each TCR beta V gene segment acted as functional or pseudogenic. Donor age, sex, ethnicity and CMV serostatus were compiled together with the repertoire data. A later genetic analysis used genome-wide SNP genotypes for about 65% of the 666 donors, treating that subset as a discovery cohort. Every repertoire in the discovery cohort had been generated on one and the same sequencing platform. HLA typing included class I and class II loci at four-digit resolution. The number of donors typed differed by locus, with about 629-630 for A, B, C, DRB1 and DQB1, around 500 for DQA1, nearly 610 for DPA1, and some 440 for DPB1. Roughly five DR-DQ haplotypes were treated as single units for association and clustering because of strong linkage in the cohort. On average, roughly 250,000 unique TCR beta nucleotide sequences were sequenced per donor among a few hundred genotyped donors of the cohort, with roughly a sixth of those sequences being non-productive. The study at large found these results: In an earlier analysis of several hundred of the donors, most TCR beta V segments were observed in productive rearrangements about 87% or about 30% of the time, broadly matching IMGT annotations. In a later analysis, some 17,000 TCR beta sequences were associated with specific HLA alleles at a false discovery rate of 0.05. Because HLA typing was unavailable for some donors at each locus, only the typed subset was used in association tests. A later analysis found that TCR association rates varied across HLA loci, with DRB1 alleles showing the most associated TCRs and HLA-C alleles the fewest. In vitro tests confirmed that a few of the cytomegalovirus-associated TCR beta chains recognize cytomegalovirus antigens. Only TCR beta chains were sequenced in this cohort, and the absence of alpha or paired-chain data limited detectable features. Most TCR sequences were observed very rarely across donors, whereas some public TCRs were present in many individuals. According to a later analysis, parvovirus B19, influenza, CMV and Epstein-Barr virus appeared linked to several top co-occurrence clusters. Roughly uniform sequencing depth across donors was assumed in presence/absence analyses, although this assumption may not hold. When HLA alleles, especially DR and DQ, strongly co-occurred, attributing TCR associations to individual alleles was difficult. In a later analysis, HLA-associated TCR beta chains were found to be more clonally expanded and to have lower generation probabilities than equally common non-associated chains. A later genetic analysis associated a missense DCLRE1C variant with V-gene and J-gene trimming of TCR beta chains, and an independent cohort replicated the association. It was suggested by the authors that the approach could potentially be generalized to other disease states and immunological phenotypes. Linkage disequilibrium might explain the correlated functional status among segregating V segments, but an unknown experimental factor could not be excluded. In a later genetic analysis, fewer N-insertions in productive TCRs were reported among donors in an Asian-associated ancestry cluster than the approximately 630-donor mean. A later analysis found that most CMV-associated TCR beta chains appeared HLA-restricted, with HLA associations seemingly driven largely by CMV exposure. A cluster of highly shared sequence variants was judged likely to represent a technical artifact of the sequencing pipeline. The study gave a list of over 150 TCR beta chains associated with cytomegalovirus. Fewer than 20 rarely observed V segments, including chromosome 9 orphons, were excluded from the earlier analysis of 550 to 700 of the donors because counts were too low. Some IMGT-functional V segments, including TRBV6-2 and TRBV6-3, could not be distinguished by the 87-base-pair reads and were therefore excluded. Cytomegalovirus status was reported to be diagnosed by the classifier with high specificity and sensitivity in both the original and validation cohorts. A further reported finding was that TCR beta sequences accurately predicted the HLA-A and HLA-B alleles for most subjects in the first cohort. CMV serostatus was the only immune exposure information available for the cohort.

The CDR3 has 15 amino acids, counting the end cysteine and phenylalanine. Only the CDR3 portion is preserved as DNA: 45 bases, with reading frame beginning at the first base. CDR1 SGHRS and CDR2 YFSETQ are derived from the germline V gene. Germline trimming amounts to 4 bases on V and 4 bases on J, with 9 as the count of junction bases outside the gene matches. To note about this clone: The antigen this receptor binds is unknown. There are no base qualities to consult, and no much larger clone falls within one base.

The method behind the library was the immunoSEQ multiplex PCR assay. A mixture of 60 forward primers for TCR Vbeta segments and 13 reverse primers for TCR Jbeta segments was used in the multiplex PCR. A multiplex PCR assay on genomic DNA amplified the CDR3 region of rearranged TCR beta genes. The Illumina HiSeq System was used to sequence the amplified TCR beta libraries as 87-base-pair reads. From the authors' description of their analysis: A later analysis counted 65 million to 90 million unique TCR beta chains across the 700 or so repertoires, and some 12 million of these chains were shared by at least two donors. Raw reads were error-corrected and collapsed into unique sequences by a nearest-neighbor algorithm in which closely related sequences were merged to remove PCR and sequencing errors. To assign V, D and J gene segments, CDR3 sequences were aligned to IMGT reference sequences. For a sequence to be retained, at least a six-nucleotide match to both a V gene segment and a J gene segment was required. A rearrangement was called productive if the CDR3 had no stop codons and remained in frame with V and J, and every other rearrangement was called non-productive. Following IMGT convention, CDR3 was defined as the stretch from the second conserved V-encoded cysteine up to the conserved J-encoded phenylalanine. The earlier analysis of 587 of the donors excluded any sequence lacking an unambiguous match to a single V gene segment. In an earlier analysis of roughly 500 of the donors, V segments were called functional above 56.7% productive rearrangements and were called segregating when the between-donor standard deviation exceeded 5%. A statistical classification framework was built for diagnosing cytomegalovirus status from the catalog of TCR beta chain sequences. In a later analysis, TCR nucleotide sequences were compared against IMGT/GENE-DB human TR gene sequences so that V and J genes could be assigned. The TCRdist pipeline was used in a later analysis to assign CDR3 sequences and most-parsimonious VDJ recombination scenarios. In a later analysis, each TCR beta chain was defined by its CDR3 amino acid sequence together with its V-gene family, and reads without a unique V-gene family were excluded. To address suspected cross-contamination and a sequencing artifact, a later analysis removed under 600 highly shared, low-generation-probability nucleotide sequences. A later analysis calculated a clonal expansion index for each public chain from normalized within-repertoire ranks of inferred template counts. In a later analysis, generation probabilities were computed with a VDJ recombination model fitted to out-of-frame rearrangements, and the resulting probabilities were checked against IGoR. In a later analysis, hypergeometric tests were used to score TCR-TCR, TCR-HLA and TCR-CMV co-occurrence, with a repertoire-size bias correction applied to TCR pairs. A later analysis estimated false discovery rates by permuting HLA or CMV assignments 20 times. In a later analysis, co-occurring TCRs were grouped using DBSCAN, with TCRdist sequence similarity added in when clustering inside HLA-allele-positive subsets. Repertoires with fewer than 30,000 or more than 120,000 public chains, plus five repertoires with anomalous nucleotide sharing, were excluded from co-occurrence clustering. Entries here come from immuneACCESS through TCRdb and include only in-frame sequences with V and J called. Some clones fail to appear in such tables; in the studies checked, an unresolved V gene covers under half of the shortfall, and the cause of the remainder is unknown. That table is the source of V, J and clone size, and D and trimming were worked out from the DNA. The sample contains 110,000 to 150,000 clones, 80% of them found a single time. The ten top clones hold about 5% of the sample.

The cohort comprised 666 healthy bone marrow donors. Cohort members were all nominally healthy when sampled, although unrecorded immune exposures were likely present. The donor tested CMV seronegative, placing the donor among the 352 seronegative members of the cohort. Each donor provided a peripheral blood sample, and peripheral blood mononuclear cells were used for TCR beta sequencing. Genomic DNA extraction from the blood cell samples was performed with the Qiagen DNeasy Blood Extraction Kit. This TCR came from a man aged 35 to 55 in good health and CMV-seronegative. The rearranged segments are TRBV5-1 and TRBJ1-1, with TRBD1 identical over 8 junction bases. The sequenced material came from PBMCs. The DNA sequence is given as TGCGCCAGCAGCATTTTCGGACAGGGCCCCACTGAAGCTTTCTTT. The resulting protein is CASSIFGQGPTEAFF.